Sequencing of this TCR beta chain was carried out in a study of T cells after posttransplantation cyclophosphamide. Concerning this clone itself: The antigen is unknown.

V was pared by 1 base and J by 3 bases, with 5 bases of the junction left unmatched. The CDR3 is made up of 15 amino acids. Germline CDR1 reads SGHTA; CDR2 reads FQGNSA. On the day of bone marrow donation, the related graft donor provided peripheral blood. The data were produced by immunoSEQ multiplex PCR, yet TCRdb's version contains in-frame clones alone and is incomplete. Of about 5,500 clones listed, roughly 98% are singletons. Study-level points and caveats: Donor CD8+ memory clones often dominated recipient blood repertoires at later times. Recipient CMV seropositivity and CMV reactivation strongly tracked TRB clonality. Tissue-infiltrating T cells from skin or gut overlapped little with blood T cells.

The sample consisted of memory CD4+ T cells sorted from PBMCs. The V gene is TRBV7-2, the J gene TRBJ1-1; TRBD1 agrees at 7 bases. The clonotype originates from a man aged 35-49 years in good health, CMV-negative, and a related stem cell transplant donor. As DNA, the CDR3 is TGTGCCAGCAGCTTAGAGGCACAGGGGTACACTGAAGCTTTCTTT. Protein product: CASSLEAQGYTEAFF.